The present T cell receptor beta chain was sequenced within a study of T cells after yellow fever vaccination. Study results and caveats: Overall, a small share of clonotypes was seen in both CD4 and CD8 compartments. FACS-sorted repertoires could contain abundant clonotypes contaminating from the bulk population.

Making TCR cDNA involved 5'RACE template switching, which added UMIs and a universal primer site. Each CDR3 protein gets one entry after TCRdb re-called the 5' RACE reads with MiXCR. This sample carries some 300,000 distinct CDR3 sequences, 8.7% of them seen once, and the ten largest clones take over 3%. Trimming took 2 bases from V and 2 from J, leaving 12 bases between them. Germline values: CDR1 MNHEY, CDR2 SVGAGI. The CDR3 contains 15 residues. Note on this clonotype: Its antigen remains unknown.

The chain links TRBV6-5 to TRBJ1-2; possibly TRBD1 for D (6 bases). This clonotype originated in a man aged 18 to 35 who received the YFV17D yellow fever vaccine. Here the sequenced sample was CD4+ T cells sorted from PBMCs, taken 5 days after the yellow fever booster vaccination. The CDR3 here is CASSYVGGRNYGYTF. Here the CDR3 DNA reads TGTGCCAGCAGTTACGTTGGGGGCCGGAACTATGGCTACACCTTC.